Shown below are 2 T cell receptor beta chains from a single sample sequenced in a study of T cell changes during pregnancy in multiple sclerosis. Clones were sequenced by immunoSEQ multiplex PCR, and TCRdb holds only the in-frame ones, with some missing. The table records about 48,000 clones, over 75% of them present only once. The sequencing used CD4+ T cells from peripheral blood mononuclear cells, collected in the second trimester of pregnancy. These TCRs come from a female donor with multiple sclerosis, enrolled in a pregnancy study.

The chain links TRBV27 to TRBJ1-5; no reliable D call. In germline, CDR1 is MNHEY, CDR2 SMNVEV (reference sequence). V was shortened by 3 bases and J by 2 bases, with 8 bases between the two germline ends. The CDR3 totals 14 residues. The CDR3 here is CASSFHGGNQPQHF. In DNA form, the CDR3 reads TGTGCCAGCAGTTTTCACGGTGGCAATCAGCCCCAGCATTTT.

This rearrangement joins TRBV4-2 to TRBJ2-7, with 9 bases matching TRBD2. Germline V CDR1 and CDR2: LGHNA, YNFKEQ. The CDR3 is 18 amino acids. Trimming cost V 0 bases and J 0 bases; bases outside gene matches: 9. The CDR3 sequence: CASSQELAGGTSSYEQYF. The CDR3, as DNA: TGTGCCAGCAGCCAAGAACTAGCGGGCGGTACTAGCTCCTACGAGCAGTACTTC.